One sample yielded the 17 T cell receptor beta chains listed below, sequenced in a study of identical twins. One entry per CDR3 protein, called by TCRdb with MiXCR from the 5' RACE reads. The repertoire consists of some 1,600,000 distinct CDR3 sequences, with about 32% occurring once and the leading ten covering about 0.27%. The sample consisted of cord blood. These receptors all stem from a newborn girl in good health.

The chain uses TRBV20-1 and TRBJ1-2; D possibly corresponds to TRBD1 (5 bases). Germline values: CDR1 DFQATT, CDR2 SNEGSKA (reference sequence). This CDR3 comprises 14 residues. V lost 0 bases and J lost 3, with 11 bases in between. The CDR3 DNA reads as TGCAGTGCTAGAGATGCAGGGACGGACTATGGCTACACCTTC. This gives the protein CSARDAGTDYGYTF.

Only a few counts were recorded for this clonotype. This chain uses TRBV25-1 with TRBJ2-3, with TRBD2 as a possible D gene (5 bases). CDR1 is MGHDK and CDR2 is SYGVNS in the germline V gene. V was shortened by 1 base and J by 2 bases, with 10 bases between the two germline ends. CDR3 length equals 15 residues. CDR3: CASSEWGSVTDTQYF. DNA of the CDR3: TGTGCCAGCAGTGAATGGGGTAGCGTCACAGATACGCAGTATTTT.

Points on this clonotype: Since a much larger clone is just one base distant, this may be a read error. V is TRBV29-1 and J is TRBJ2-7, with D unclear. Germline assignment: CDR1 SQVTM and CDR2 ANQGSEA. This CDR3 is built from 13 residues. The V and J ends lost 2 bases and 2 bases respectively, with 10 bases between them. The CDR3, as DNA: TGCAGCGTTGAACAGGAGACCACCTACGAGCAGTACTTC. Protein sequence: CSVEQETTYEQYF.

V usage is TRBV27 and J usage is TRBJ1-5, with 9 positions matching TRBD1. The CDR3 sequence is 17 residues long. The germline CDR1 and CDR2 sequences are MNHEY and SMNVEV (reference sequence). V shed 3 bases and J 4 bases; nucleotides not matched to a gene: 10. In DNA, the CDR3 is TGTGCCAGCAGTTTCCGGACAGGGGAAATGAGAAATCAGCCCCAGCATTTT. Residues: CASSFRTGEMRNQPQHF.

This clonotype was counted ten times or more. The chain employs TRBV4-2 and TRBJ1-2; D perhaps matches TRBD1 (5 bases). This CDR3 contains 14 residues. Trimming took off 0 bases at V and 3 bases at J, with 8 bases between the two ends. Germline loops: CDR1 LGHNA, CDR2 YNFKEQ. The CDR3 is CASSQDQQDYGYTF. The DNA for the CDR3 is TGTGCCAGCAGCCAAGATCAACAGGACTATGGCTACACCTTC.

The CDR3, as DNA: TGTGCCAGCAGTTTACCACAGAACACCGGGGAGCTGTTTTTT. The encoded protein is CASSLPQNTGELFF. The chain recombines TRBV28 with TRBJ2-2; D is undetermined. Trimming removed 2 bases at V and 1 base at J, with 5 bases between. From germline, CDR1 is MDHEN and CDR2 SYDVKM. CDR3 length: 14 residues.

This clonotype came up many times. The V gene is TRBV3-1, the J gene TRBJ2-5; unclear D gene. V dropped 0 bases and J dropped 2 bases, with 16 bases sitting between them. Germline CDR1 LGHDT, CDR2 YNNKEL (reference sequence). This CDR3 has 17 residues. CDR3 sequence: CASSQEKSSFGQETQYF. The CDR3 bases are TGTGCCAGCAGCCAAGAAAAAAGCTCATTTGGGCAAGAGACCCAGTACTTC.

Only one count was recorded for this clonotype. The genes are TRBV20-1 and TRBJ1-2, with 9 nucleotides matching TRBD1. Trimming took 0 bases from V and 5 from J; bases not matched to a gene: 7. Germline V gene sequence: CDR1 DFQATT, CDR2 SNEGSKA (reference sequence). This CDR3 is 15 amino acids long. The DNA of the CDR3 is TGCAGTGCTAGAGATCGGCGACAGGGGGGGTATGGCTACACCTTC. It encodes CSARDRRQGGYGYTF.

J is TRBJ2-1 and V is TRBV12-3 or TRBV12-4; 13 positions match TRBD2. The DNA end is a closer match to TRBJ2-7, so the J assignment may be wrong. There are 20 residues in the CDR3. In DNA form, the CDR3 reads TGTGCCAGCAGTTTTTCGAACGGACTAGCGGGGGTGAGCTCCTACAATGAGCAGTACTTC. Translated, it gives CASSFSNGLAGVSSYNEQYF.

The V gene is TRBV4-1, the J gene TRBJ2-3, with 13 bases lining up with TRBD2. V gave up 6 bases and J gave up 10 bases; unmatched junction bases: 10. Germline V lookup: CDR1 MGHRA, CDR2 YSYEKL. The CDR3 has 15 residues. CDR3 protein: CASRQTSGRKLAQYF. Written as DNA, the CDR3 is TGCGCCAGCAGACAGACTAGCGGGAGGAAGTTAGCGCAGTATTTT.

This clonotype was seen a single time. One end of the junction is discordant with germline, which a read error may explain. The gene calls are TRBV9 and TRBJ1-2; 9 bases align to TRBD1. The CDR3 spans 16 residues. Germline V gene sequence: CDR1 SGDLS, CDR2 YYNGEE. CDR3 residues: CASSPFGTGPNHGYTF. DNA of the CDR3: TGTGCCAGCAGCCCCTTTGGGACAGGGCCTAACCATGGCTACACCTTC.

The chain recombines TRBV24-1 with TRBJ1-5, with 9 nucleotides matching TRBD1. The CDR3 is 15 amino acids. With 2 bases clipped from V and 9 bases from J, the junction kept 7 bases outside the gene matches. Per germline, CDR1 KGHDR and CDR2 SFDVKD. The CDR3 nucleotides read TGTGCCACCAGTGATTCCGGGACAGGGTCTCCGCCCCAGCATTTT. Amino acids: CATSDSGTGSPPQHF.

This clonotype was seen just once. A single base separates this from a much larger clone, so it may be a read error. The V call is TRBV29-1, the J call TRBJ2-1; D is unclear. Trimming took 5 bases from V and 10 from J, leaving 15 bases between them. This CDR3 is 12 amino acids long. Germline assignment: CDR1 SQVTM and CDR2 ANQGSEA. In DNA, the CDR3 is TGCAGCGTTAGAACACCAGCCTACGAGCAGTTCTTC. As protein: CSVRTPAYEQFF.

The table lists this clonotype with many counts. The J gene is TRBJ2-7, the V gene TRBV29-1; possible D gene TRBD1, 6 bases. The CDR3 sequence is 14 residues long. V dropped 3 bases and J dropped 0 bases, with 12 bases sitting between them. Per germline, CDR1 SQVTM and CDR2 ANQGSEA. CDR3 bases: TGCAGCGTTGAGGCTCCAGGGGCCTCCTACGAGCAGTACTTC. Its protein is CSVEAPGASYEQYF.

The chain couples TRBV7-9 to TRBJ2-1, with 13 bases identical to TRBD2. The V segment lost 0 bases and the J segment 6 bases; nucleotides outside the gene matches: 14. Germline V gene data show CDR1 as SEHNR and CDR2 as FQNEAQ (reference sequence). CDR3 length: 20 amino acids. The CDR3 nucleotides read TGTGCCAGCAGCTTAGCGCTCGGACTAGCGGGAGCCCCTATCAGCAATGAGCAGTTCTTC. Translation: CASSLALGLAGAPISNEQFF.

There are a few counts of this clonotype. This chain uses TRBV5-4 with TRBJ2-3; TRBD2 aligns across 12 bases. Unmatched junction bases numbered 8, after V lost 0 bases and J lost 6 bases. The CDR3 is 17 residues long. Germline V lookup: CDR1 SGHNT, CDR2 YYREEE (reference sequence). The CDR3 sequence is CASSLGRTSGERDTQYF. The CDR3 DNA follows: TGTGCCAGCAGCTTGGGACGGACTAGCGGGGAGCGGGATACGCAGTATTTT. Using reference TRBV5-4 and TRBJ2-3 for the parts outside the CDR3, the full variable domain is ETGVTQSPTHLIKTRGQQVTLRCSSQSGHNTVSWYQQALGQGPQFIFQYYREEENGRGNFPPRFSGLQFPNYSSELNVNALELDDSALYLCASSLGRTSGERDTQYFGPGTRLTVL.

This clonotype was detected only a few times. This clone may be a read error of a much larger clone one base away. The chain has TRBV6-6 and TRBJ1-2, with 7 bases identical to TRBD1. This CDR3 has 12 residues. CDR1 is MNHNY, CDR2 SVGAGI, per germline (reference sequence). The CDR3 loop is CAGRDSDYGYTF. The CDR3 DNA sequence: TGTGCCGGCAGGGACAGTGACTATGGCTACACCTTC.